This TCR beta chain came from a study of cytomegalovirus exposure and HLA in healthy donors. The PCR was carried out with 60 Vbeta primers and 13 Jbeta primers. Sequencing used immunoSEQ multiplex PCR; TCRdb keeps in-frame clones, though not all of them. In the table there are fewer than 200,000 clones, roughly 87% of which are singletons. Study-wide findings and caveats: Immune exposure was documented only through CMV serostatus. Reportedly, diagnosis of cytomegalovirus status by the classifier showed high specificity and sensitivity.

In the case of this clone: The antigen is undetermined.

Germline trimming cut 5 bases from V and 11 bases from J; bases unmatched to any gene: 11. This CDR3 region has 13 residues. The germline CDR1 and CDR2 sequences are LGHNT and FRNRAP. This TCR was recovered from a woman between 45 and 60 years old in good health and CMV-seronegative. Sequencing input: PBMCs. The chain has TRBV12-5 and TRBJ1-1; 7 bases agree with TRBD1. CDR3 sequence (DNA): TGTGCTAGTGGTCCCGGAGGGGGCAGGGGGGCTTTCTTT. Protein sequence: CASGPGGGRGAFF.